This TCR beta chain stems from a study of blood T cell repertoires in COVID-19. Generated by immunoSEQ multiplex PCR, the TCRdb table keeps only in-frame clones and is missing some. The sample lists 150,000 to 200,000 clones, 87% occurring once. The V and J ends lost 7 bases and 4 bases, in that order; junction bases with no gene match: 19. The V gene's germline CDR1 is MDHEN and CDR2 SYDVKM. This CDR3 has 18 residues. The chain joins TRBV28 to TRBJ2-7, with 10 bases identical to TRBD2. This clonotype was sampled from a woman between 65 and 79 years old with COVID-19, enrolled during active disease. The sequencing input was peripheral blood. CDR3 nucleotides: TGTGCCAGCATCCCGAGTGGGACTAGCGCCTTACAAGCATACGAGCAGTACTTC. It codes for CASIPSGTSALQAYEQYF.